A selection of T cell receptor beta chains follows, all from one sample in a study of blood T cell repertoires in COVID-19. Data came from immunoSEQ multiplex PCR; TCRdb stores just in-frame clones and leaves some out. The sample carries 230,000 or so clones, approximately 89% recorded once. The specimen was peripheral blood. All receptors derive from a woman in her forties who had recovered from COVID-19. CDR3s include the opening cysteine and the closing phenylalanine or tryptophan. Each record gives: J gene, V gene, D gene, clone size, CDR3 protein, CDR3 DNA. A D gene is named only where the DNA matches it firmly. Clone size is stated in some rows and not others, as once, few, many or a class when expanded.

>TRBJ2-7|TRBV27|-|-
CASSGGIHEQYF
TGTGCCAGCAGTGGAGGAATCCACGAGCAGTACTTC
>TRBJ2-7|TRBV5-1|TRBD1|-
CASSLGQGSSYEQYF
TGCGCCAGCAGCTTGGGACAGGGGAGCTCCTACGAGCAGTACTTC
>TRBJ2-5|TRBV5-5|-|once
CASSRPGLGQETQYF
TGTGCCAGCAGCCGTCCGGGACTTGGGCAAGAGACCCAGTACTTC
>TRBJ2-1|TRBV2|TRBD2|-
CASKSWGGIWNEQFF
TGTGCCAGCAAGTCTTGGGGGGGAATTTGGAATGAGCAGTTCTTC
>TRBJ2-4|TRBV2|-|-
CASWANAKNIQYF
TGTGCCAGCTGGGCGAATGCCAAAAACATTCAGTACTTC
>TRBJ1-2|TRBV5-1|-|-
CASSSSTDTTYTF
TGCGCCAGCAGCTCTTCGACGGACACTACCTACACCTTC
>TRBJ1-6|TRBV28|TRBD1|-
CASSFSTGQGHSPLHF
TGTGCCAGCAGTTTCTCAACGGGACAGGGGCATTCACCCCTCCACTTT
>TRBJ2-3|TRBV5-4|TRBD1|-
CASSDRDRGDTQYF
TGTGCCAGCAGCGACCGGGACAGGGGAGATACGCAGTATTTT
>TRBJ2-4|TRBV19|-|-
CASTPPGSKNIQYF
TGTGCCAGTACGCCCCCCGGGTCCAAAAACATTCAGTACTTC
>TRBJ1-1|TRBV6-5|-|once
CAILAPAGSAFF
TGTGCCATCCTTGCCCCGGCGGGGTCAGCTTTCTTT
>TRBJ2-4|TRBV19|-|-
CASSMDMGRPQLAKNIQYF
TGTGCCAGTAGTATGGATATGGGGCGTCCGCAATTAGCCAAAAACATTCAGTACTTC
>TRBJ2-6|TRBV18|-|-
CASSPDRPGANVLTF
TGTGCCAGCTCACCTGACAGGCCTGGGGCCAACGTCCTGACTTTC
>TRBJ2-3|TRBV7-8|TRBD1|few
CASSTRDSYTDTQYF
TGTGCCAGCAGCACAAGGGACAGCTACACAGATACGCAGTATTTT
>TRBJ1-1|TRBV5-1|TRBD1|few
CASTQGAENTEAFF
TGCGCCAGTACACAGGGGGCAGAGAACACTGAAGCTTTCTTT
>TRBJ2-7|TRBV14|TRBD2|once
CASSPLTSGGGEQYF
TGTGCCAGCAGCCCTTTGACTAGCGGGGGAGGCGAGCAGTACTTC
>TRBJ2-1|TRBV7-2|-|-
CASSPYGGEQFF
TGTGCCAGCAGCCCATACGGAGGTGAGCAGTTCTTC
>TRBJ2-3|TRBV2|TRBD1|-
CASIGQGIILHTDTQYF
TGTGCCAGCATTGGACAGGGCATCATACTCCACACAGATACGCAGTATTTT
>TRBJ1-2|TRBV10-2|TRBD1|-
CASRKTGYYGYTF
TGCGCCAGCAGGAAGACAGGGTACTATGGCTACACCTTC
>TRBJ2-2|TRBV6-1|-|-
CASSEAFPRFTGELFF
TGTGCCAGCAGTGAAGCCTTCCCGAGGTTCACCGGGGAGCTGTTTTTT
>TRBJ2-4|TRBV5-1|-|-
CASRPDIAKNIQYF
TGCGCCAGCAGACCTGACATAGCCAAAAACATTCAGTACTTC
>TRBJ2-5|TRBV11-3|TRBD2|few
CASSLTTTSGMATQYF
TGTGCCAGCAGTCTCACTACGACTAGCGGGATGGCGACCCAGTACTTC
>TRBJ2-2|TRBV5-1|-|-
CASSWQTGELFF
TGCGCCAGCAGCTGGCAGACCGGGGAGCTGTTTTTT
>TRBJ1-1|TRBV6-5|-|-
CASSYSGPLDTEAFF
TGTGCCAGCAGTTACTCGGGGCCGTTGGACACTGAAGCTTTCTTT
>TRBJ2-1|TRBV11-3|-|-
CASSNPLGALEQFF
TGTGCCAGCAGCAACCCCCTAGGGGCGTTAGAGCAGTTCTTC